The present T cell receptor (beta chain) was sequenced within a study of blood T cell repertoires in COVID-19. Between the trimmed V and J ends, which lost 3 bases and 4 bases, there was a span of 14 bases. The germline V gene has CDR1 SGHDT and CDR2 YYEEEE. The CDR3 runs to 15 residues. The repertoire was sequenced with immunoSEQ multiplex PCR; TCRdb's copy has only in-frame clones and lacks some. The sample shows about 100,000 clones, 85% to 95% of them seen only once. This TCR was sampled from a man over 45 with active COVID-19. The sequencing sample was made of peripheral blood. V is TRBV5-6 and J is TRBJ1-5; D gene uncertain. The CDR3 reads CASSWARVRNQPQHF. Here the CDR3 DNA reads TGTGCCAGCAGCTGGGCGAGGGTAAGGAATCAGCCCCAGCATTTT.